The sequence of this T cell receptor (beta chain) was determined in a study of cytomegalovirus exposure and HLA in healthy donors. Study findings and constraints: In a later analysis, HLA-C alleles had the fewest associated TCRs, DRB1 alleles the most. The listing of 150 or so TCR beta chains classed them as cytomegalovirus-associated.

CDR1 and CDR2 (germline): LNHDA, SQIVND (reference sequence). V shed 5 bases and J 2 bases; nucleotides not matched to a gene: 12. There are 16 residues in the CDR3. The PCR made use of 60 Vbeta and 13 Jbeta primers. Sequencing was performed with immunoSEQ multiplex PCR; in TCRdb, only in-frame clones are kept and a portion is missing. Of under 200,000 clones listed, around 80% were seen once; the top ten hold around 4.6%. Turning to this clone: What it binds is unknown.

The clonotype comes from a male donor in good health and CMV-seronegative. The sample comprised PBMCs. The rearrangement joins TRBV19 to TRBJ2-7, with TRBD1 matching over 7 bases. The CDR3 loop reads CASSVLGGQRPYEQYF. The CDR3 DNA follows: TGTGCCAGTAGTGTTTTAGGGGGACAGAGACCCTACGAGCAGTACTTC.